This T cell receptor (beta chain) was identified during a study of blood T cell repertoires in COVID-19. Study overall: Acute-phase and convalescent COVID-19 samples originated in the United States, Italy and Spain. Nucleic acid was either cDNA or gDNA, and it came from T cells, B-cell-depleted T cells, or PBMCs.

Germline trimming cut 1 base from V and 7 bases from J; bases unmatched to any gene: 5. Germline V lookup: CDR1 SGHRS, CDR2 YFSETQ. CDR3 length: 15 amino acids. Study processing details: It was from reference gene primer amplification that nucleated cell counts were estimated. Sequencing was performed with immunoSEQ multiplex PCR; in TCRdb, only in-frame clones are kept and a portion is missing. V and J calls and clone size are copied from that table; D and trimming were computed from the DNA. The sample yields over 130,000 clones, 80% to 85% seen once. This receptor was identified in a human donor in a cohort sampled during active COVID-19. The rearrangement links TRBV5-1 to TRBJ2-1, with TRBD2 matching over 10 bases. The sample taken for sequencing was peripheral blood. CDR3 DNA: TGCGCCAGCAGCTTGTCGCTAGCGGGGGCGAATGAGCAGTTCTTC. Its protein product is CASSLSLAGANEQFF.